This record covers a single T cell receptor beta chain. The CDR3 loop spans 14 amino acids. With 1 base removed from V and 11 bases from J, the gap between germline ends came to 12 bases. Germline CDR1 SGHDN, CDR2 FVKESK. This entry comes from a study of shared clonotypes between healthy human individuals. DNA at about 210 ng, tens of thousands of T cell genomes, went into sorted-subset replicate PCRs. Using immunoSEQ multiplex PCR, the repertoire was profiled, and TCRdb retains in-frame clones only, with some absent. This table has about 1 million clones, approximately 72% appearing once. This sequence originates from a man younger than 30 in good health. The sequencing sample was made of memory CD4+ T cells sorted from blood. Subset here: CD45RA-negative fraction. The chain couples TRBV14 to TRBJ1-6; maybe TRBD1 (5 bases). The CDR3 loop is CASSQVGLRAPLHF. CDR3 nucleotide sequence: TGTGCCAGCAGCCAAGTGGGGCTTCGGGCACCCCTCCACTTT.